This T cell receptor (beta chain) was recovered during a study of blood T cell repertoires in COVID-19 (dated by TCRdb to 2020 to 2022). As for the study more broadly: Samples from collaborators originated in the United States, Italy and Spain and spanned both the acute and convalescent phases of COVID-19. The prospective study material was composed of cDNA or gDNA derived from T cells, B-cell-depleted T cells, or PBMCs. The dataset comprised deeply sampled blood TCRbeta repertoires from subjects exposed to, actively infected with, or recovered from COVID-19. The repertoires were made available in a free public database intended to serve as a resource for research on the immune response to SARS-CoV-2. Samples came from the ongoing ImmuneRACE study (first 160 participants) plus 1,254 subjects from 6 global collaborators. A de-identified subject ID, COVID-19 status, age in years and sex were almost always included in the sample metadata. HLA class I and class II types, where available, came from metadata supplied by the sample provider rather than from assay-based typing.

The immunoSEQ Assay, a bias-controlled multiplex PCR, was used to amplify TCRbeta CDR3 regions from genomic DNA. Under the source paper's analysis protocol: The number of nucleated cells in each sample was estimated from the amplification of reference gene primers within the assay. Sequence reads were collapsed and filtered to measure the absolute abundance of every unique TCRbeta CDR3 rearrangement. For each sample, productive Simpson clonality was calculated by taking the square root of Simpson's diversity index across productive rearrangements. TCRdb provides this immuneACCESS table in a form limited to in-frame rearrangements. Some clones are lacking; in checked studies, under half of them reflect an unresolved V gene, and why the rest are absent is not known. The V and J calls and clone size come from that table; D and trimming were worked out from the DNA. The sample table holds 55,000 to 65,000 clones, of which under 85% were seen once. Of the sample, 3.2% falls within the top ten clones.

Collaborating institutions collected whole blood in K2EDTA tubes following their own protocols. Collaborator samples were shipped for TCRbeta analysis as frozen whole blood, isolated PBMCs, or DNA extracted from either sample type. In regard to this clone: This clone's antigen is unknown. Per-base qualities were not stored, and no clone one base away is much larger.

The full study reports these points: Clinical and demographic metadata were provided uncurated, with the amount varying by source and participant.

The CDR3 goes from the cysteine to the phenylalanine over 16 residues. Left in the record is the CDR3 DNA by itself, 48 bases read in frame from the first base. Trimming takes 3 bases from V and 5 bases from J, and the germline ends sit 19 bases apart. CDR1 MNHEY and CDR2 SMNVEV are derived from the germline V gene (reference sequence). Sequences were obtained from peripheral blood. This chain is built from TRBV27 and TRBJ2-5; TRBD2 is a weak D gene call, 5 bases matching. This TCR derives from a man aged 60 to 75 with acute or convalescent COVID-19. The bases are TGTGCCAGCAGTTTTTCGGGAAATGGGGTGATGGAGACCCAGTACTTC. It encodes CASSFSGNGVMETQYF.